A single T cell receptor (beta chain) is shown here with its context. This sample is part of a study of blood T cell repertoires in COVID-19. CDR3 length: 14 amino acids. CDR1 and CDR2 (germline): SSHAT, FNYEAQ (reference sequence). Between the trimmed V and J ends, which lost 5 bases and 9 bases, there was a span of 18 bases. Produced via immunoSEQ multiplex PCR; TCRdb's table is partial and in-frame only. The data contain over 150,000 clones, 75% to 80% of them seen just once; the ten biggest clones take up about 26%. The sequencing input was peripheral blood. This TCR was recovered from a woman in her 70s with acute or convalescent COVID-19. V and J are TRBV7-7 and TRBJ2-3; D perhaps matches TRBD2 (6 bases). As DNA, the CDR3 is TGTGCCAGCAGCCCCTCTGGGGCGGGAAACACGCAGTATTTT. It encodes CASSPSGAGNTQYF.